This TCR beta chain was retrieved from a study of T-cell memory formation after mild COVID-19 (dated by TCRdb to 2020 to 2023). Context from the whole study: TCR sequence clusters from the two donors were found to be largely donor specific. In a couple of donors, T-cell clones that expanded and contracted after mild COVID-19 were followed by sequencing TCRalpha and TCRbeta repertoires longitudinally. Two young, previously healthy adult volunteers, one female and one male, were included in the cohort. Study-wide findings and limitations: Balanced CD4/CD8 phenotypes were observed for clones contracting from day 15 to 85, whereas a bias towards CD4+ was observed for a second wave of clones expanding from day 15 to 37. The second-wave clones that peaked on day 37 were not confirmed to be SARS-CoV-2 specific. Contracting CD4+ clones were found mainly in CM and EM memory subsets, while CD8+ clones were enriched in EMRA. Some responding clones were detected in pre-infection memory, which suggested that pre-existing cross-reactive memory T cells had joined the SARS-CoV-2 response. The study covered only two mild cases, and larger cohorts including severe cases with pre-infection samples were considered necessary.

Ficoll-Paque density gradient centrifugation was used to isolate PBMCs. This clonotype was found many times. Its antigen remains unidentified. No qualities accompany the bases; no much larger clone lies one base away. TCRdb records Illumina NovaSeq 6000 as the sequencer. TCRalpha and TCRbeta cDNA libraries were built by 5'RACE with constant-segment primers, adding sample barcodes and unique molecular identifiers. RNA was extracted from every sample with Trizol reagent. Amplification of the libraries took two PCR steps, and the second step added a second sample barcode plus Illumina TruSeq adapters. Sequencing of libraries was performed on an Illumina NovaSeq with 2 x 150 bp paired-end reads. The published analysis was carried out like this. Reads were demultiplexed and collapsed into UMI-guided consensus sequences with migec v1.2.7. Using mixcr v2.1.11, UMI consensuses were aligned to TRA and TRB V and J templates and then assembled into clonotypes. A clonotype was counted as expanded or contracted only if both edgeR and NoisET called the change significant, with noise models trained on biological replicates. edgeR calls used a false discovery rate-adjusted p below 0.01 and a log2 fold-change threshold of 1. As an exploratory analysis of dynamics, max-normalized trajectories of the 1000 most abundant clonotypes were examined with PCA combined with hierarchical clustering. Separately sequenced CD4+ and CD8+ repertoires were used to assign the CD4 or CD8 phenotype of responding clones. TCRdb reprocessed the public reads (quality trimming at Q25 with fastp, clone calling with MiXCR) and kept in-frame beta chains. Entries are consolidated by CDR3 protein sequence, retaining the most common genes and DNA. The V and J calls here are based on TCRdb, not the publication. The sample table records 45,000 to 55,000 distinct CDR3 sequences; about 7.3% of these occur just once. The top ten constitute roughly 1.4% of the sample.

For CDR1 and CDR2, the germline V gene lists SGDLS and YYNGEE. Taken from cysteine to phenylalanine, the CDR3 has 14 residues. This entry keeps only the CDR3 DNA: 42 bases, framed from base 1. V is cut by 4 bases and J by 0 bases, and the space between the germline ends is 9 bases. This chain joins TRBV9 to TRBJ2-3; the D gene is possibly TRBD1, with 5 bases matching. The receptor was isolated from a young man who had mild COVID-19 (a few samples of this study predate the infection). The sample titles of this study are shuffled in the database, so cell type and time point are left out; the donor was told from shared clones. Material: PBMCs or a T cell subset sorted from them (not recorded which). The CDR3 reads CASSLRQSTDTQYF. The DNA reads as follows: TGTGCCAGCAGCCTACGACAGAGCACAGATACGCAGTATTTT.